This T cell receptor beta chain was documented in a study of response to subunit inactivated influenza vaccine. As regards this clonotype: The antigen is unknown.

The study's findings and limits: Each seasonal flu vaccination may recruit only limited new T cells, authors suggested.

Germline trimming cut 1 base from V and 7 bases from J; bases unmatched to any gene: 5. The CDR3 extends over 14 amino acids. A single record per CDR3 protein comes from TCRdb applying MiXCR to the RT-PCR reads. The top ten hold 9.5% to 13% of the sample, which has 710,000 or so distinct CDR3 sequences, roughly 14% seen once. This rearrangement joins TRBV12-3 or TRBV12-4 to TRBJ2-7; 9 bases fit TRBD1. Sequences were derived from PBMCs from blood, sampled approximately 13 days after vaccination. The sequence was collected from a man in his fifties or sixties who received an inactivated influenza vaccine. CDR3 sequence: CASSLGTGVGEQYF. CDR3 coding DNA: TGTGCCAGCAGTTTAGGGACAGGGGTCGGAGAGCAGTACTTC.